This TCR beta chain was documented in a study of T cells in Graves' hyperthyroidism and ophthalmopathy. At the level of the study: Blood from the periphery was taken at initial diagnosis, before any treatment.

The investigators amplified TCR beta CDR3 regions from RNA transcripts. During a first-round RT-PCR of the TCR CDR3, the HTBI primer set was used. TCRdb reanalysed the multiplex PCR reads using MiXCR and keeps one entry per CDR3 protein. The sample lists over 550,000 distinct CDR3 sequences, 15% to 20% occurring once. Worth noting for this clonotype: Its antigen remains unidentified.

Study outcomes and limitations: Also found in blood were most expanded thyroid clonotypes above 0.001.

Over 18 months, lack of ophthalmopathy progression marked Graves' hyperthyroidism as stable. Hyperthyroidism in the patients, aged 18 to 65, was newly diagnosed and under 2 months in duration. Trimming pared 5 bases from V and 3 bases from J, leaving 20 bases between. This CDR3 has 16 amino acids. The germline V gene encodes CDR1 LNHDA and CDR2 SQIVND (reference sequence). Sequenced sample: blood. The chain joins TRBV19 to TRBJ2-7; D possibly matches TRBD1 or TRBD2 (5 bases each). The clonotype comes from a woman younger than 30 with Graves' hyperthyroidism. CDR3 sequence: CASSATAGSWNYEQYF. CDR3 DNA: TGTGCCAGTAGTGCAACGGCAGGGAGCTGGAACTACGAGCAGTACTTC.